The 10 T cell receptor beta chains below were found in one sample sequenced in a study of CD8+CD57+ T cells in acquired aplastic anemia. Using genomic DNA as the template, TCR beta VDJ and CDR3 profiling was carried out. Via MiXCR, TCRdb re-called the reads, giving one row per CDR3 protein. In the table there are about half a million distinct CDR3 sequences, roughly a third of which are singletons. Patients who underwent sequencing had shown CD8+CD57+ cell expansion by flow cytometry. Specimen: sorted CD4+, CD8+, or CD8+CD57+ T cells (not recorded which) from PBMCs. The receptors derive from a human donor with aplastic anemia.

J is TRBJ2-5 and V is TRBV12-3 or TRBV12-4; D is possibly TRBD2 (6 bases). Trimming pared 7 bases from V and 3 bases from J, leaving 9 bases between. The CDR3 consists of 12 residues. The CDR3 reads CASTSVEETQYF. The DNA of the CDR3 is TGTGCCAGCACTAGCGTCGAAGAGACCCAGTACTTC.

This clonotype was seen many times. The CDR3 is CASSDWRSNQPQHF. In nucleotides, the CDR3 is TGCGCCAGCAGTGATTGGAGGAGCAATCAGCCCCAGCATTTT. The chain employs TRBV10-1 and TRBJ1-5; no definite D call. Germline V lookup: CDR1 WNHNN, CDR2 SYGVQD (reference sequence). The CDR3 consists of 14 residues. V lost 3 bases and J lost 1, with 7 bases in between.

Concerning this clonotype itself: One end of the junction does not line up with germline, which may come from a read error. The chain couples TRBV20-1 to TRBJ1-3; maybe TRBD1 (6 bases). CDR1 is DFQATT and CDR2 is SNEGSKA in the germline V gene (reference sequence). The CDR3 covers 16 residues. The DNA for the CDR3 is TGCAGTGTTAGAGATCCCAGGGGAAGCGCTGGAAACACCATATATTTT. Its translation: CSVRDPRGSAGNTIYF.

The V and J genes are TRBV9 and TRBJ2-1, with 8 bases aligning to TRBD2. Germline V CDR1 and CDR2: SGDLS, YYNGEE. V dropped 0 bases and J dropped 2; count of bases not matched to a gene: 1. This CDR3 spans 15 amino acids. The CDR3 protein is CASSVAGGTYNEQFF. The CDR3 region has the DNA TGTGCCAGCAGCGTAGCGGGAGGGACCTACAATGAGCAGTTCTTC.

This clonotype was detected a few times. The chain recombines TRBV9 with TRBJ1-1; D not resolved. CDR3 size: 14 residues. The V and J ends lost 6 bases and 0 bases respectively, with 12 bases between them. The germline V gene encodes CDR1 SGDLS and CDR2 YYNGEE. Written as DNA, the CDR3 is TGTGCCAGCACCCCCACAGATATGAACACTGAAGCTTTCTTT. Translation: CASTPTDMNTEAFF.

CDR3 residues: CASSYSISRLSYEQYF. Here the CDR3 DNA reads TGTGCCAGCAGTTACTCGATAAGTAGGTTATCCTACGAGCAGTACTTC. This rearrangement joins TRBV6-5 to TRBJ2-7; D is unclear. Trimming removed 0 bases from V and 1 base from J, with 13 bases in between. Germline CDR1 is MNHEY and CDR2 is SVGAGI. The CDR3 runs 16 residues.

The genes are TRBV20-1 and TRBJ2-7, with D uncertain. Germline V gene sequence: CDR1 DFQATT, CDR2 SNEGSKA (reference sequence). Deletions cut 4 bases from V and 1 base from J, with 8 bases between. The CDR3 length is 12 residues. The CDR3 is CSANAKSYEQYF. The CDR3 DNA follows: TGCAGTGCTAACGCGAAGTCCTACGAGCAGTACTTC.

This clonotype was detected only a few times. The chain recombines TRBV6-1 with TRBJ2-7, with TRBD2 matching 12 bases. The V segment lost 5 bases and the J segment 5 bases; nucleotides outside the gene matches: 10. This CDR3 spans 16 amino acids. CDR1 is MNHNS and CDR2 is SASEGT in the germline V gene. Written as DNA, the CDR3 is TGTGCCAGCAGTCCCGCACGGGCTAGCGGGAGGGACGAGCAGTACTTC. Residues: CASSPARASGRDEQYF.

The table lists this clonotype with a few counts. This chain links TRBV7-1 with TRBJ1-5; no firm D call. TRBV7-1 falls under the ORF class, with uncertain function. The CDR3 is 20 amino acids. V dropped 3 bases and J dropped 0 bases, with 24 bases sitting between them. The CDR3 sequence: CASSSSQLWTETYSNQPQHF. The CDR3 bases are TGTGCCAGCAGCTCGAGCCAACTTTGGACGGAGACTTATAGCAATCAGCCCCAGCATTTT.

The gene calls are TRBV30 and TRBJ2-7, with 10 bases identical to TRBD2. The J segment lost 0 bases and the V segment lost 3 bases, leaving 5 bases of the junction unmatched. Germline CDR1 and CDR2: GTSNPN and SVGIG (reference sequence). The CDR3 loop spans 15 amino acids. CDR3 amino acids: CAWRIAGGSSYEQYF. The CDR3 DNA is TGTGCCTGGAGGATAGCGGGAGGATCCTCCTACGAGCAGTACTTC.